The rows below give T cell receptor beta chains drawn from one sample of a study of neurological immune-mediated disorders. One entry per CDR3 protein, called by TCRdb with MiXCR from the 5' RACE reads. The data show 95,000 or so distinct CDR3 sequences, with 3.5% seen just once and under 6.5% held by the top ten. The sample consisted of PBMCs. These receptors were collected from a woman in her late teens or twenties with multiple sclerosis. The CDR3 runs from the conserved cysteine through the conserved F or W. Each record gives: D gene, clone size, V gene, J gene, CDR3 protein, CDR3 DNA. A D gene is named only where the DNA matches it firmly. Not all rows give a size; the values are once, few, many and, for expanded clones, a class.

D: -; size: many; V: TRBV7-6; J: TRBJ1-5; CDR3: CASSQLPQTGTNQPQHF; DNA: TGTGCCAGCAGCCAACTCCCCCAGACAGGCACAAATCAGCCCCAGCATTTT
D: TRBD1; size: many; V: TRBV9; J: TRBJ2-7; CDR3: CASSVGRTGDYEQYF; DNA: TGTGCCAGCAGCGTAGGCAGGACAGGAGATTACGAGCAGTACTTC
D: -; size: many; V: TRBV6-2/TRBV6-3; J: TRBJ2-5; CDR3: CASSEGRLWEETQYF; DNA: TGTGCCAGCAGTGAGGGACGGCTGTGGGAAGAGACCCAGTACTTC
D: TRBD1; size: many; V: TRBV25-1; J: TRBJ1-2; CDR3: CASSEGQGNYGYTF; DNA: TGTGCCAGCAGTGAGGGACAGGGGAACTATGGCTACACCTTC
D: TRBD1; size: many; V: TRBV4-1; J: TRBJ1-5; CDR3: CASSPERTGNQPQHF; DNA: TGCGCCAGCAGCCCTGAAAGGACAGGGAATCAGCCCCAGCATTTT
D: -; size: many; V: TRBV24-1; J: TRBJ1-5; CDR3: CATSDPDQPQHF; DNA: TGTGCCACCAGTGATCCAGATCAGCCCCAGCATTTT
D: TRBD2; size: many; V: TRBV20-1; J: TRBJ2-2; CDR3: CSATTSGRSLITGELFF; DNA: TGCAGTGCAACGACTAGCGGGAGGTCTCTGATAACCGGGGAGCTGTTTTTT
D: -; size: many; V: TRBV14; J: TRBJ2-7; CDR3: CASSRSGSDYEQYF; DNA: TGTGCCAGCAGCCGGTCGGGGTCCGACTACGAGCAGTACTTC
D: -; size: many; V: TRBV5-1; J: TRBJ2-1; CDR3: CASSPIGGSYNEQFF; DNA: TGCGCCAGCAGCCCCATCGGGGGCTCCTACAATGAGCAGTTCTTC
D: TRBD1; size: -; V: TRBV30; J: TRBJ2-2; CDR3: CAWSEGAHTGELFF; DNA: TGTGCCTGGAGTGAGGGGGCGCACACCGGGGAGCTGTTTTTT
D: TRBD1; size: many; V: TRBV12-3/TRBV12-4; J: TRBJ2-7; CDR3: CASSLGGQGVHEQYF; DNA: TGTGCCAGCAGTTTAGGGGGACAGGGGGTCCACGAGCAGTACTTC
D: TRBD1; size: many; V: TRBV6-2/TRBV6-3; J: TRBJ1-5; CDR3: CASSYRDRFNQPQHF; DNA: TGTGCCAGCAGTTACCGGGACAGATTCAATCAGCCCCAGCATTTT
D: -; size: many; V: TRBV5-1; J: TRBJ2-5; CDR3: CASSKLVEETQYF; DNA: TGCGCCAGCAGCAAACTAGTGGAAGAGACCCAGTACTTC
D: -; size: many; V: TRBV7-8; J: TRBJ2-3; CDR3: CASSLVLRVEGGTTDTQYF; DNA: TGTGCCAGCAGCTTAGTCCTGAGGGTGGAGGGTGGGACCACAGATACGCAGTATTTT
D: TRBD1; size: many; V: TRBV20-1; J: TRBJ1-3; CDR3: CSAPDRAGNTIYF; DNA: TGCAGTGCTCCTGACAGGGCTGGAAACACCATATATTTT
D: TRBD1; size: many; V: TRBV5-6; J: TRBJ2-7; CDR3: CASRSGGANEQYF; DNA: TGTGCCAGCAGGTCAGGGGGCGCGAACGAGCAGTACTTC
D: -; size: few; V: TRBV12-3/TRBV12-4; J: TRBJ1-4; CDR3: CASSAQGPNEKLFF; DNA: TGTGCCAGCAGTGCTCAGGGGCCTAATGAAAAACTGTTTTTT
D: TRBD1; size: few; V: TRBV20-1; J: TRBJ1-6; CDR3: CSAQGLGGPPSSYNSPLHF; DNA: TGCAGTGCCCAGGGTCTAGGGGGCCCACCTAGCTCCTATAATTCACCCCTCCACTTT
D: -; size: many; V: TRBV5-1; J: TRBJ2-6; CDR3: CASSLPGAGANVLTF; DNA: TGCGCCAGCAGCTTGCCAGGGGCCGGGGCCAACGTCCTGACTTTC
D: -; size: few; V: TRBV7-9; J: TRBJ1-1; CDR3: CASSLVLGAGTEAFF; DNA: TGTGCCAGCAGCTTAGTACTGGGGGCAGGGACTGAAGCTTTCTTT
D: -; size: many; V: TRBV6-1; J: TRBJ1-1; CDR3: CASSPFRQATTEAFF; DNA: TGTGCCAGCAGCCCCTTTCGACAGGCAACCACTGAAGCTTTCTTT
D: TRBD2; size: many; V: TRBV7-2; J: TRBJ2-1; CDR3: CASSLIGAGAYEQFF; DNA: TGTGCCAGCAGCTTAATAGGAGCGGGAGCCTATGAGCAGTTCTTC
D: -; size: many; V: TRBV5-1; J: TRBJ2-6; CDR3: CASSLSQPGANVLTF; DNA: TGCGCCAGCAGCTTGTCCCAACCTGGGGCCAACGTCCTGACTTTC
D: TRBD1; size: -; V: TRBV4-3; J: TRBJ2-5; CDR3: CASSLRQGVETQYF; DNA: TGCGCCAGCAGCCTACGACAGGGGGTAGAGACCCAGTACTTC
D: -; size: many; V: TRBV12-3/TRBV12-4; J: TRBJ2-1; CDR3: CASSLPGKDRGFDEQFF; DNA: TGTGCCAGCAGTCTACCGGGGAAAGACCGGGGTTTTGATGAGCAGTTCTTC
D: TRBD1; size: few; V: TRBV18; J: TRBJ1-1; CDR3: CASSPGTGYTEAFF; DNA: TGTGCCAGCTCACCGGGGACAGGCTACACTGAAGCTTTCTTT
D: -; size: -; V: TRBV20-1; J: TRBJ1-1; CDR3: CSARQPGIEAFF; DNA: TGCAGTGCTAGACAACCCGGGATTGAAGCTTTCTTT